This T cell receptor (beta chain) is from a study of response to subunit inactivated influenza vaccine (dated 2018 in TCRdb). Concerning the study at large: Deep quantitative profiling of the T cell receptor repertoire was used in the study to follow responses to a trivalent subunit inactivated influenza vaccine.

CDR1 and CDR2, looked up from the germline V gene, are SGHTA and FQGNSA. Including cysteine and phenylalanine, the CDR3 has 14 amino acids. Kept here is only the CDR3 DNA, which spans 42 bases and is read in frame from base 1. V and J lose 3 bases and 3 bases, and a span of 12 bases separates them. This clonotype was recorded a few times. Its specific antigen is unknown. No much larger clone is present one base from it, and per-base qualities are unavailable. Explained via the paper, the time point label denotes: approximately 40 days after influenza vaccine administration. Here is what the overall study found, with its caveats: The authors proposed that each seasonal influenza vaccination may bring in only a limited number of new T cells.

Libraries were built with RT-PCR. Sequencing relied on an Illumina HiSeq 2500. TCRdb's own reprocessing of the public reads used fastp at Q25 and MiXCR and kept productive beta chains. Rows matching on CDR3 protein sequence are summarized as one entry with the most common DNA and genes. Present in this sample are 500,000 or so distinct CDR3 sequences, 11% of which were seen just once. Roughly 12% of the sample comes from the top ten. The TCR originated in a man aged 45-65 years who received an inactivated influenza vaccine. Donor details come from another sample of the same person, matched by shared clones. Sample: PBMCs from blood, taken roughly 45 days after vaccination. The chain joins TRBV7-2 to TRBJ2-7; TRBD2 could be the D gene, as 6 bases match. The CDR3 protein: CASSLRRAGYEQYF. In nucleotides, the sequence is TGTGCCAGCAGCTTGAGGAGGGCCGGCTACGAGCAGTACTTC.